These 14 T cell receptor beta chains were sequenced from one sample in a study of T-cell memory formation after mild COVID-19. TCRdb analysed the 5' RACE reads with MiXCR anew, one entry per CDR3 protein. Of some 180,000 distinct CDR3 sequences in the sample, around 18% are singletons; the top ten hold roughly 3.9%. Sample: PBMCs or a T cell subset sorted from them (not recorded which). These receptor sequences come from a man aged 18 to 29 who had mild COVID-19 (a few samples of this study predate the infection). Cell type and time point are not known.

This clonotype was detected only once. The chain employs TRBV20-1 and TRBJ2-7, with unresolved D. The CDR3 runs to 11 residues. Germline assignment: CDR1 DFQATT and CDR2 SNEGSKA (reference sequence). V dropped 3 bases and J dropped 3 bases, with 6 bases sitting between them. The CDR3 spells CSASVIYEQYF. The CDR3 DNA is TGCAGTGCTAGCGTTATCTACGAGCAGTACTTC.

The chain recombines TRBV20-1 with TRBJ1-4; D call uncertain. Germline V gene lookup returns CDR1 DFQATT and CDR2 SNEGSKA (reference sequence). V dropped 2 bases and J dropped 6 bases, with 10 bases sitting between them. The length of the CDR3 is 13 residues. This CDR3 reads CSARRAVHEKLFF. Here the CDR3 DNA reads TGCAGTGCTAGACGGGCGGTCCATGAAAAACTGTTTTTT.

The CDR3, as DNA: TGCGCCAGCAGACGGACAGGGGAGCGATCACCCCTCCACTTT. The encoded protein is CASRRTGERSPLHF. This rearrangement joins TRBV5-1 to TRBJ1-6, with 9 bases that match TRBD1. Germline CDR1 SGHRS, CDR2 YFSETQ. The CDR3 is made up of 14 amino acids. V trimming: 5 bases; J trimming: 10 bases; junction bases outside the gene matches: 7.

The chain carries TRBV18 and TRBJ1-2; D might be TRBD1 (5 bases). CDR3 size: 13 residues. V shed 6 bases and J shed 3 bases, with 11 bases lying between them. The V gene's germline CDR1 is KGHSH and CDR2 LQKENI. The CDR3 DNA sequence: TGTGCCAGCTCCCGGGGAGGGGACTATGGCTACACCTTC. Translation gives CASSRGGDYGYTF.

At least ten counts were recorded for this clonotype. The rearrangement joins TRBV5-1 to TRBJ2-3; 8 nucleotides line up with TRBD1. Germline CDR1 SGHRS, CDR2 YFSETQ. The CDR3 is 15 amino acids. V was pared by 4 bases and J by 3 bases, with 7 bases of the junction left unmatched. The CDR3: CASSRTGTTTDTQYF. The CDR3 coding sequence is TGCGCCAGCAGCCGGACAGGGACAACGACAGATACGCAGTATTTT.

At least ten counts were recorded for this clonotype. The V gene is TRBV4-3, the J gene TRBJ2-3, with D possibly being TRBD2 (6 bases). The V end was cut by 4 bases, the J end by 5 bases, with 19 bases between. CDR3 length: 16 residues. CDR1 and CDR2 from the germline V gene are LGHNA and YSLEER. As DNA, the CDR3 is TGCGCCAGCAGCCGGGCAGGGAGGACCTCGGGAGATACGCAGTATTTT. It specifies CASSRAGRTSGDTQYF.

In its sample, this clonotype was seen a few times. The V gene is TRBV7-9, the J gene TRBJ2-4, with D possibly matching TRBD1 (5 bases). Trimming shortened V by 2 bases and J by 8 bases, and 16 bases separated the two germline ends. Germline values: CDR1 SEHNR, CDR2 FQNEAQ (reference sequence). CDR3 size: 15 residues. The CDR3 DNA sequence: TGTGCCAGCAGCTTATATCAGGGAATTGGCGACATTCAGTACTTC. This encodes CASSLYQGIGDIQYF.

This clonotype was recorded a few times. This sequence joins TRBV20-1 and TRBJ1-1; D may be TRBD1 (5 bases). The V gene's germline CDR1 is DFQATT and CDR2 SNEGSKA (reference sequence). The germline V and J ends were trimmed by 7 bases and 6 bases, with 9 bases remaining between them. The CDR3 is 10 amino acids. The DNA of the CDR3 is TGCAGTGTCGGGACGGCTGAAGCTTTCTTT. Protein product: CSVGTAEAFF.

The V and J genes are TRBV7-2 and TRBJ1-2, with TRBD1 identical over 7 bases. Per germline, CDR1 SGHTA and CDR2 FQGNSA. After removal of 5 bases from V and 6 bases from J, the junction contained 9 bases not matched to a gene. The CDR3 extends over 14 amino acids. Here the CDR3 DNA reads TGTGCCAGCAGCCACGACAGGGCGGATAATGGCTACACCTTC. Translated: CASSHDRADNGYTF.

A few counts support this clonotype. This chain connects TRBV5-1 to TRBJ2-3; D gene ambiguous. The CDR3 has 15 residues. Germline V gene sequence: CDR1 SGHRS, CDR2 YFSETQ. V dropped 0 bases and J dropped 0 bases, with 8 bases sitting between them. The CDR3 sequence is CASSLEVSSTDTQYF. As DNA, the CDR3 is TGCGCCAGCAGCTTGGAAGTCTCTAGCACAGATACGCAGTATTTT.

This clonotype was seen only a few times. This chain joins TRBV20-1 and TRBJ1-2, with unresolved D. The V end lost 6 bases, the J end lost 8 bases, and 16 bases lay between the germline ends. This CDR3 region has 12 residues. From germline, CDR1 is DFQATT and CDR2 SNEGSKA (reference sequence). CDR3: CSADHGGKGYTF. For the CDR3, the DNA is TGCAGTGCCGACCATGGAGGAAAAGGCTACACCTTC.

J is TRBJ1-1 and V is TRBV7-3; maybe TRBD1 (6 bases). The germline CDR1 and CDR2 sequences are SGHTA and FQGTGA. The CDR3 consists of 13 residues. Trimming shortened V by 1 base and J by 8 bases, and 11 bases separated the two germline ends. The chain's CDR3 is CASSLRGGQEAFF. In DNA, the CDR3 is TGTGCCAGCAGCTTAAGGGGCGGACAGGAAGCTTTCTTT.

The V and J genes are TRBV24-1 and TRBJ1-1, with D possibly being TRBD1 (5 bases). The CDR3 loop spans 14 amino acids. Germline CDR1 and CDR2: KGHDR and SFDVKD. Between the trimmed V and J ends, which lost 3 bases and 0 bases, there was a span of 7 bases. CDR3 in DNA: TGTGCCACCAGTGATGGGACTTTGAACACTGAAGCTTTCTTT. This translates into CATSDGTLNTEAFF.

The chain uses TRBV9 and TRBJ2-7, with TRBD1 as a possible D gene (6 bases). The germline V and J ends were trimmed by 0 bases and 6 bases, with 13 bases remaining between them. CDR3 size: 14 residues. The germline CDR1 and CDR2 sequences are SGDLS and YYNGEE. CDR3 bases: TGTGCCAGCAGCGTAGGGCAGGGGTGGGCCGAGCAGTACTTC. It codes for CASSVGQGWAEQYF.